This passage covers 9 T cell receptor beta chains from one sample sequenced in a study of cytomegalovirus exposure and HLA in healthy donors. Primers included in the PCR were 60 Vbeta and 13 Jbeta primers. TCRdb keeps only in-frame clones here, not all; method: immunoSEQ multiplex PCR. Of some 120,000 clones listed, approximately 8.6% are singletons. The specimen was PBMCs. The receptors were gathered from a woman aged 40 to 50 in good health and CMV-seropositive.

The chain employs TRBV28 and TRBJ1-4, with 8 bases aligning to TRBD1. V was clipped by 5 bases and J by 0 bases; unmatched bases: 11. The CDR3 spans 18 residues. The germline V gene encodes CDR1 MDHEN and CDR2 SYDVKM. The CDR3 nucleotides are TGTGCCAGCAGTGGGGACAGGACTAACATTGCAACTAATGAAAAACTGTTTTTT. It codes for CASSGDRTNIATNEKLFF.

The rearrangement uses TRBV5-1 and TRBJ1-4; the D is unclear. CDR3 size: 15 residues. Germline values: CDR1 SGHRS, CDR2 YFSETQ. Deletions cut 5 bases from V and 0 bases from J, with 11 bases between. CDR3 coding DNA: TGCGCCAGCAGTCAATCCGGGGCAACTAATGAAAAACTGTTTTTT. Its translation: CASSQSGATNEKLFF.

V usage is TRBV7-2 and J usage is TRBJ2-1, with a weak D call TRBD1 (6 bases). V gave up 2 bases and J gave up 0 bases, with 8 bases separating them. The CDR3 sequence is 15 residues long. Germline V lookup: CDR1 SGHTA, CDR2 FQGNSA. In nucleotides, the CDR3 is TGTGCCAGCAGCTTACAGGGGAGCTCCTACAATGAGCAGTTCTTC. This translates into CASSLQGSSYNEQFF.

This clone has more than one count but fewer than ten. The chain carries TRBV6-1 and TRBJ1-6; maybe TRBD1 (5 bases). This CDR3 is built from 13 residues. Trimming took off 7 bases at V and 5 bases at J, with 9 bases between the two ends. Per germline, CDR1 MNHNS and CDR2 SASEGT. CDR3 residues: CASMTANNSPLHF. The CDR3 region has the DNA TGTGCCAGCATGACAGCTAATAATTCACCCCTCCACTTT.

About this clone itself: Other DNA sequences of this sample code for an identical CDR3. The chain is built from TRBV6-5 and TRBJ1-5; the match to TRBD1 covers 7 bases. CDR1 MNHEY and CDR2 SVGAGI come from the germline V gene. Trimming cost V 5 bases and J 5 bases; bases outside gene matches: 3. This CDR3 comprises 13 residues. In DNA form, the CDR3 reads TGTGCCAGCAGTCCCGACAGGGATCAGCCCCAGCATTTT. As protein: CASSPDRDQPQHF.

V usage is TRBV7-2 and J usage is TRBJ2-7; D is ambiguous. This CDR3 has 14 residues. V was pared by 1 base and J by 4 bases, with 11 bases between. The germline V gene encodes CDR1 SGHTA and CDR2 FQGNSA. The CDR3 region is CASSLGQVLYEQYF. The CDR3 region has the DNA TGTGCCAGCAGCTTAGGCCAGGTTTTATACGAGCAGTACTTC.

This rearrangement joins TRBV5-4 to TRBJ2-5, with a weak D call TRBD2 (6 bases). The CDR3 is made up of 13 amino acids. Germline V gene lookup returns CDR1 SGHNT and CDR2 YYREEE (reference sequence). Trimming removed 4 bases at V and 5 bases at J, with 12 bases between. CDR3 DNA sequence: TGTGCCAGCAGCAGCTCAGGGAGGGAGACCCAGTACTTC. Residues: CASSSSGRETQYF.

This clone was recorded a few times. The chain is built from TRBV7-8 and TRBJ1-4; a weak D match, TRBD1 (6 bases). Germline CDR1 is SGHVS and CDR2 is FQNEAQ. The germline V and J ends were trimmed by 7 bases and 5 bases, with 14 bases remaining between them. The CDR3 length is 14 residues. This CDR3 reads CASTPRTANEKLFF. In nucleotides, the CDR3 is TGTGCCAGCACCCCCCGGACAGCCAATGAAAAACTGTTTTTT.

There are a few counts of this clone. The CDR3 region is CAISEQTLLNYGYTF. CDR3 bases: TGTGCCATCAGTGAACAGACCCTACTTAACTATGGCTACACCTTC. The V and J genes are TRBV10-3 and TRBJ1-2; D gene uncertain. The CDR3 contains 15 residues. Trimming pared 3 bases from V and 1 base from J, leaving 12 bases between. Germline V lookup: CDR1 ENHRY, CDR2 SYGVKD.